Presented here are 13 T cell receptor beta chains from one specimen sequenced in a study of blood T cells in healthy people across ages (dated by TCRdb to between 2015 and 2017). Library generation was performed with 5' RACE. The sequencing machine was an Illumina HiSeq 2500. A second PCR of roughly 7 to 12 cycles was run with a J-beta primer mix and a sample-barcoded 5' primer. The raw public data were reprocessed by TCRdb itself: fastp quality trimming at Q25, MiXCR clonotype calling, in-frame beta chains only. All rows with the same CDR3 protein become a single entry with the most common DNA and genes. In this sample the table shows around 1,700,000 distinct CDR3 sequences, roughly 27% of which occur a single time. Roughly 8% of the sample comes from the top ten. The sample taken for sequencing was blood. The receptor set was obtained from a woman in her thirties in good health.

To note about this clonotype: Germline is not matched at one junction end, which may reflect a read error. This chain links TRBV7-9 with TRBJ1-2, with TRBD1 as a possible D gene (5 bases). The germline gives CDR1 SEHNR, CDR2 FQNEAQ (reference sequence). The CDR3 totals 16 residues. CDR3 protein: CASSLWSGALDYGHTF. The CDR3 nucleotides read TGTGCCAGCAGCTTATGGTCTGGGGCGCTCGATTATGGCCACACCTTC.

V gene TRBV4-3 combines with J gene TRBJ1-1; D not resolved. The germline gives CDR1 LGHNA, CDR2 YSLEER. The ends were cut back, 0 bases at V and 0 bases at J, with 5 bases in the middle. The CDR3 sequence is 14 residues long. The CDR3 is CASSQDFMNTEAFF. CDR3 nucleotides: TGCGCCAGCAGCCAAGACTTTATGAACACTGAAGCTTTCTTT.

On this clonotype itself: This may be a read error, as it is one base from a much larger clone. This chain uses TRBV5-1 with TRBJ2-1; tentative D call: TRBD1 (6 bases). The germline gives CDR1 SGHRS, CDR2 YFSETQ. Trimming shortened V by 0 bases and J by 8 bases, and 24 bases separated the two germline ends. The CDR3 is made up of 18 amino acids. The CDR3: CASSLGPGLVGASDEQFF. CDR3 bases: TGCGCCAGCAGCTTGGGGCCCGGTCTGGTGGGGGCGTCGGATGAGCAGTTCTTC.

This clonotype was detected ten times or more. Written as DNA, the CDR3 is TGTGCCACCAGCGATGTGGGGACCTATGGCTACACCTTC. Its translation: CATSDVGTYGYTF. The chain employs TRBV15 and TRBJ1-2; D perhaps matches TRBD1 (5 bases). From germline, CDR1 is LNHNV and CDR2 YYDKDF (reference sequence). CDR3 length equals 13 residues. V was cut by 5 bases and J by 4 bases, with 11 bases left in between.

This clonotype was observed at least ten times. This chain connects TRBV6-5 to TRBJ1-2; D gene unclear. Trimming took 4 bases from V and 6 from J, leaving 12 bases between them. The CDR3 loop spans 13 amino acids. Germline assignment: CDR1 MNHEY and CDR2 SVGAGI. Here the CDR3 DNA reads TGTGCCAGCAGTTTAGGTATCTACAATGGCTACACCTTC. It codes for CASSLGIYNGYTF.

The chain is built from TRBV24-1 and TRBJ2-1, with TRBD1 matching 8 bases. J gave up 4 bases and V 2 bases, and 6 bases lay outside the gene matches. The CDR3 is 16 residues long. Germline V gene lookup returns CDR1 KGHDR and CDR2 SFDVKD. The DNA for the CDR3 is TGTGCCACCAGTGATTCCGGACAGGGAGAATACAATGAGCAGTTCTTC. Protein sequence: CATSDSGQGEYNEQFF.

This clonotype turned up a few times. This rearrangement joins TRBV7-9 to TRBJ1-6, with D uncertain. The CDR3 spans 15 residues. Trimming took off 2 bases at V and 9 bases at J, with 14 bases between the two ends. CDR1 and CDR2 from the germline V gene are SEHNR and FQNEAQ (reference sequence). The CDR3 nucleotides are TGTGCCAGCAGCTTAACTAAGGCGACTAGTTCACCCCTCCACTTT. Amino acids: CASSLTKATSSPLHF.

This clonotype was counted many times. The CDR3 loop reads CASSPDQGTQYF. The CDR3 nucleotides are TGTGCCAGCAGCCCCGACCAAGGTACGCAGTATTTT. V is TRBV9 and J is TRBJ2-3; D unclear. Germline V gives CDR1 SGDLS, CDR2 YYNGEE. V was trimmed by 4 bases and J by 8 bases, leaving 11 bases between them. This CDR3 is built from 12 residues.

This clonotype was observed a handful of times. The chain's CDR3 is CSAIVLTAGEQFF. As DNA, the CDR3 is TGCAGTGCTATAGTCCTGACTGCGGGTGAGCAGTTCTTC. This sequence joins TRBV20-1 and TRBJ2-1, with D possibly matching TRBD2 (5 bases). Per the germline V gene, CDR1 is DFQATT and CDR2 is SNEGSKA (reference sequence). The CDR3 is 13 residues long. The V and J ends lost 4 bases and 9 bases respectively, with 16 bases between them.

The chain employs TRBV28 and TRBJ2-7; tentative D call: TRBD1 (6 bases). This CDR3 contains 13 residues. In germline, CDR1 is MDHEN, CDR2 SYDVKM. V lost 8 bases and J 6 bases, leaving 17 bases between the germline ends. CDR3 nucleotides: TGTGCCAGCCGCTATACAGGGCTGGGCGAGCAGTACTTC. This codes for CASRYTGLGEQYF.

The chain joins TRBV20-1 to TRBJ2-2; a weak D match, TRBD1 (6 bases). The V and J ends lost 0 bases and 0 bases respectively, with 11 bases between them. The CDR3 has 16 amino acids. Germline-derived CDR1 and CDR2 are DFQATT and SNEGSKA (reference sequence). CDR3 sequence reads: CSARDPWGPNTGELFF. As DNA, the CDR3 is TGCAGTGCTAGAGACCCCTGGGGGCCGAACACCGGGGAGCTGTTTTTT.

This clonotype occurred many times. This sequence joins TRBV4-3 and TRBJ2-5; D is unclear. Deletions cut 0 bases from V and 9 bases from J, with 11 bases between. This CDR3 region has 13 residues. Per germline, CDR1 LGHNA and CDR2 YSLEER. As DNA, the CDR3 is TGCGCCAGCAGCCAAGAATTGCGAACGGCCCAGTACTTC. The encoded protein is CASSQELRTAQYF.

A word on this clonotype: A much more abundant neighbour one base away suggests this may be a read error. V and J are TRBV27 and TRBJ2-4, with 8 bases aligning to TRBD2. TRBJ2-7 explains the end of the DNA better; the J call may be wrong. Germline assignment: CDR1 MNHEY and CDR2 SMNVEV (reference sequence). This CDR3 contains 16 residues. The CDR3 sequence is CASSLVAGGMPHEQYF. The CDR3 nucleotides read TGTGCCAGCAGTCTAGTCGCGGGGGGCATGCCCCACGAGCAGTACTTC.